These 20 T cell receptor beta chains originate from one sample sequenced in a study of T cell responses to AZD1222 COVID-19 vaccine. Using immunoSEQ multiplex PCR, the repertoire was profiled, and TCRdb retains in-frame clones only, with some absent. The table lists about 160,000 clones, 94% of them singletons. The sample here was peripheral blood, taken 28 days after the second AZD1222 dose. The receptors here all came from an adult who received the AZD1222 COVID-19 vaccine.

The V call is TRBV28, the J call TRBJ2-5; D might be TRBD1 (6 bases). V dropped 4 bases and J dropped 4 bases, with 10 bases sitting between them. Germline V gene lookup returns CDR1 MDHEN and CDR2 SYDVKM. CDR3 length equals 13 residues. The CDR3 DNA reads as TGTGCCAGCAGTTACCGCAGGGGAGAGACCCAGTACTTC. Amino acid sequence: CASSYRRGETQYF.

This clone was picked up one time. The chain couples TRBV27 to TRBJ1-1; D call uncertain. The CDR3 runs to 14 residues. CDR1 MNHEY and CDR2 SMNVEV come from the germline V gene (reference sequence). Trimming took off 5 bases at V and 1 base at J, with 11 bases between the two ends. CDR3 in amino acids: CASSPFGPNTEAFF. For the CDR3, the DNA is TGTGCCAGCAGTCCGTTTGGGCCGAACACTGAAGCTTTCTTT.

V usage is TRBV6-1 and J usage is TRBJ2-3; 12 bases line up with TRBD2. V shed 4 bases, J shed 0 bases, and the junction held 5 bases outside the gene matches. CDR1 is MNHNS and CDR2 is SASEGT in the germline V gene. The CDR3 length is 17 residues. CDR3 amino acids: CASSVPSGRASTDTQYF. In DNA form, the CDR3 reads TGTGCCAGCAGTGTACCTAGCGGGAGGGCCAGCACAGATACGCAGTATTTT.

CDR3 sequence (DNA): TGTGCCTGCGCCCGACAGGGGGCTGCCTACAATGAGCAGTTCTTC. It is translated as CACARQGAAYNEQFF. The chain is built from TRBV30 and TRBJ2-1; 10 nucleotides align to TRBD1. Trimming took 6 bases from V and 2 from J; bases not matched to a gene: 7. CDR1 and CDR2 from the germline V gene are GTSNPN and SVGIG (reference sequence). The CDR3 runs 15 residues. Full variable domain (missing parts from reference TRBV30 and TRBJ2-1): SQTIHQWPATLVQPVGSPLSLECTVEGTSNPNLYWYRQAAGRGLQLLFYSVGIGQISSEVPQNLSASRPQDRQFILSSKKLLLSDSGFYLCACARQGAAYNEQFFGPGTRLTVL.

This chain uses TRBV7-2 with TRBJ2-5; D is unresolved. Between the trimmed V and J ends, which lost 4 bases and 3 bases, there was a span of 9 bases. The CDR3 contains 13 residues. Germline V gene data show CDR1 as SGHTA and CDR2 as FQGNSA. CDR3 bases: TGTGCCAGCAGCTCCCCCATGAAAGAGACCCAGTACTTC. It encodes CASSSPMKETQYF.

The genes are TRBV25-1 and TRBJ1-2, with D perhaps matching TRBD1 (6 bases). Germline assignment: CDR1 MGHDK and CDR2 SYGVNS. Trimming removed 6 bases from V and 8 bases from J, with 19 bases in between. This CDR3 is 14 amino acids long. In DNA form, the CDR3 reads TGTGCCAGCAGCTCCCTGGGGGGCATCGGCGGCTACACCTTC. This codes for CASSSLGGIGGYTF.

The rearrangement uses TRBV29-1 and TRBJ1-2, with TRBD1 matching over 8 bases. Germline V gene data show CDR1 as SQVTM and CDR2 as ANQGSEA. The trim removed 1 base at V and 5 bases at J, leaving 9 bases unmatched. The CDR3 contains 15 residues. The CDR3 DNA reads as TGCAGCGTTGAAGTTTCAGGGGGCCAAGGGTATGGCTACACCTTC. Residues: CSVEVSGGQGYGYTF.

The gene calls are TRBV30 and TRBJ2-1, with D perhaps assigned TRBD1 or TRBD2 (6 bases each). The CDR3 totals 15 residues. Germline CDR1 and CDR2: GTSNPN and SVGIG (reference sequence). V was trimmed by 2 bases and J by 4 bases, leaving 15 bases between them. CDR3: CAWSWGAGVYNEQFF. CDR3 bases: TGTGCCTGGAGTTGGGGGGCAGGTGTGTACAATGAGCAGTTCTTC.

The chain uses TRBV19 and TRBJ2-2, with 13 bases fitting TRBD2. Germline loops: CDR1 LNHDA, CDR2 SQIVND (reference sequence). CDR3 size: 17 residues. V gave up 9 bases and J gave up 7 bases; unmatched junction bases: 14. CDR3 loop: CASLRTGLAGRVGELFF. In DNA form, the CDR3 reads TGTGCCAGCCTAAGGACGGGACTAGCGGGAAGGGTCGGGGAGCTGTTTTTT. The full variable domain, with the rest looked up from reference TRBV19 and TRBJ2-2, is DGGITQSPKYLFRKEGQNVTLSCEQNLNHDAMYWYRQDPGQGLRLIYYSQIVNDFQKGDIAEGYSVSREKKESFPLTVTSAQKNPTAFYLCASLRTGLAGRVGELFFGEGSRLTVL.

The chain recombines TRBV28 with TRBJ2-7; D uncertain. The CDR3 extends over 14 amino acids. Germline V gene data show CDR1 as MDHEN and CDR2 as SYDVKM. V lost 3 bases to trimming and J lost 4 bases, with 13 bases between them. Here the CDR3 reads CASSLAVTSYEQYF. In DNA, the CDR3 is TGTGCCAGCAGTTTGGCCGTGACGTCATACGAGCAGTACTTC.

This chain connects TRBV28 to TRBJ2-7; no reliable D call. The CDR3 sequence is 14 residues long. The V gene lost 1 base and the J gene lost 7 bases, with 14 bases spanning the gap. Germline CDR1 is MDHEN and CDR2 is SYDVKM. CDR3 nucleotides: TGTGCCAGCAGTTTATCAGACATCTCTGGTGAGCAGTACTTC. It specifies CASSLSDISGEQYF.

V usage is TRBV7-2 and J usage is TRBJ2-7, with TRBD1 matching 12 bases. The J segment lost 4 bases and the V segment lost 4 bases, leaving 5 bases of the junction unmatched. Per germline, CDR1 SGHTA and CDR2 FQGNSA. The CDR3 has 15 residues. The CDR3, as DNA: TGTGCCAGCAGCTCCTGGGACAGGGGGCTTTACGAGCAGTACTTC. Its translation: CASSSWDRGLYEQYF. The full variable domain, completed using reference TRBV7-2 and TRBJ2-7, is GAGVSQSPSNKVTEKGKDVELRCDPISGHTALYWYRQSLGQGLEFLIYFQGNSAPDKSGLPSDRFSAERTGGSVSTLTIQRTQQEDSAVYLCASSSWDRGLYEQYFGPGTRLTVT.

The V call is TRBV19, the J call TRBJ2-3; TRBD2 is a possible D gene (6 bases). Trimming left V 8 bases short and J 4 bases short, with 16 bases between. The CDR3 is 14 residues long. The V gene's germline CDR1 is LNHDA and CDR2 SQIVND (reference sequence). DNA of the CDR3: TGTGCCAGTGCGACTAGTTATTCATCAGATACGCAGTATTTT. Protein product: CASATSYSSDTQYF.

The chain combines TRBV20-1 with TRBJ1-4; unclear D gene. Between the trimmed V and J ends, which lost 3 bases and 6 bases, there was a span of 14 bases. Germline CDR1 and CDR2: DFQATT and SNEGSKA (reference sequence). This CDR3 spans 14 amino acids. The CDR3 spells CSASDLREDEKLFF. The CDR3 nucleotides read TGCAGTGCTAGTGACCTCCGGGAGGATGAAAAACTGTTTTTT.

The rearrangement uses TRBV10-3 and TRBJ1-1; D may be TRBD1 (5 bases). Per the germline V gene, CDR1 is ENHRY and CDR2 is SYGVKD. The CDR3 runs 14 residues. V lost 7 bases and J lost 5, with 17 bases in between. CDR3: CAITRQVGGTEAFF. CDR3 DNA: TGTGCCATCACCCGCCAGGTGGGGGGGACTGAAGCTTTCTTT.

The CDR3 here is CASSYLGLGSGGQFF. CDR3 bases: TGTGCCAGCAGTTATCTAGGGTTGGGATCTGGGGGGCAGTTCTTC. The chain recombines TRBV2 with TRBJ2-1; D may be TRBD1 or TRBD2 (5 bases each). CDR3 length: 15 amino acids. Looked up from germline, CDR1 is SNHLY and CDR2 is FYNNEI. Deletions cut 5 bases from V and 12 bases from J, with 23 bases between. The full variable domain, in which reference TRBV2 and TRBJ2-1 provide the parts outside the CDR3, is EPEVTQTPSHQVTQMGQEVILRCVPISNHLYFYWYRQILGQKVEFLVSFYNNEISEKSEIFDDQFSVERPDGSNFTLKIRSTKLEDSAMYFCASSYLGLGSGGQFFGPGTRLTVL.

The CDR3 protein is CASSKSQGAGGYTF. CDR3 nucleotides: TGTGCCAGCAGCAAATCCCAGGGGGCCGGTGGCTACACCTTC. This sequence joins TRBV3-1 (or the pseudogene TRBV3-2) and TRBJ1-2, with 8 bases that match TRBD1. Trimming at V came to 5 bases and at J to 7 bases, leaving 9 bases not matched to a gene. CDR3 length: 14 amino acids. Germline CDR1 LGHDT, CDR2 YNNKEL (reference sequence).

The chain uses TRBV16 and TRBJ2-3, with D possibly being TRBD1 (6 bases). Trimming removed 0 bases from V and 2 bases from J, with 12 bases in between. Looked up from germline, CDR1 is KGHSY and CDR2 is FQNENV. This CDR3 contains 16 residues. CDR3 amino acids: CASSQSGHEYTDTQYF. The CDR3 nucleotides read TGTGCCAGCAGCCAATCGGGACATGAGTACACAGATACGCAGTATTTT.

The chain uses TRBV30 and TRBJ1-1, with D perhaps matching TRBD1 (5 bases). Deletions cut 4 bases from V and 2 bases from J, with 11 bases between. CDR1 is GTSNPN and CDR2 is SVGIG in the germline V gene (reference sequence). The CDR3 contains 13 residues. The CDR3 sequence: CAWTPGGNTEAFF. The CDR3 DNA reads TGTGCCTGGACTCCCGGGGGAAACACTGAAGCTTTCTTT.

This CDR3 is CASRGISGGYTF. As DNA, the CDR3 is TGTGCCAGCAGGGGGATTTCGGGCGGCTACACCTTC. The V call is TRBV5-6, the J call TRBJ1-2; D is ambiguous. Germline loops: CDR1 SGHDT, CDR2 YYEEEE. The germline V and J ends were trimmed by 5 bases and 8 bases, with 13 bases remaining between them. CDR3 size: 12 residues.